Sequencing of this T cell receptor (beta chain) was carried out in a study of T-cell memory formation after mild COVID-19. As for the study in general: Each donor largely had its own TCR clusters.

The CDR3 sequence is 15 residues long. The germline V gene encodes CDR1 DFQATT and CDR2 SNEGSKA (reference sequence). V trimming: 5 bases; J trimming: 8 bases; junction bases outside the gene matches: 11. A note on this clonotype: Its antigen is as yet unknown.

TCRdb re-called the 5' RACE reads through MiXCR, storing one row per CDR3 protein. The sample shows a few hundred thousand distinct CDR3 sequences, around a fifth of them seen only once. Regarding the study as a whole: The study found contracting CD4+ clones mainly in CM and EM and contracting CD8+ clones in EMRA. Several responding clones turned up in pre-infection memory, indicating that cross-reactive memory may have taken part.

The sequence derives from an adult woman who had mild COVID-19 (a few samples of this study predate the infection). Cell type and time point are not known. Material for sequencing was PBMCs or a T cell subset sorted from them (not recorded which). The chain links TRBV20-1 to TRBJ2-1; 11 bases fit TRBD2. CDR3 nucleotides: TGCAGTGCTCGAAAGACTAGCGGGAATCCGGATGAGCAGTTCTTC. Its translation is CSARKTSGNPDEQFF.